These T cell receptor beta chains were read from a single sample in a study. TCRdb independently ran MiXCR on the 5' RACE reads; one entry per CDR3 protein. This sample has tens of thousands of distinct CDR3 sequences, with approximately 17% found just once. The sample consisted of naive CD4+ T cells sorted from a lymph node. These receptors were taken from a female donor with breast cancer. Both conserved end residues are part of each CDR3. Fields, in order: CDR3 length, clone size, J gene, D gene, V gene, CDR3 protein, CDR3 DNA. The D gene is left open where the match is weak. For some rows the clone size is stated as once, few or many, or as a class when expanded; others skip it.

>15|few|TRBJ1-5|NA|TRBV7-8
CASSLGHISNQPQHF
TGTGCCAGCAGCCTAGGACACATTAGCAATCAGCCCCAGCATTTT
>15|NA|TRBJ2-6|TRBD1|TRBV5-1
CASGQGVAGANVLTF
TGCGCCAGCGGACAGGGCGTTGCTGGGGCCAACGTCCTGACTTTC
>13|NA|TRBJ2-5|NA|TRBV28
CASSLQSDETQYF
TGTGCCAGCAGTTTACAGTCCGATGAGACCCAGTACTTC
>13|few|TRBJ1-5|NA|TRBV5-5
CASSQGENQPQHF
TGTGCCAGCAGCCAGGGAGAAAATCAGCCCCAGCATTTT
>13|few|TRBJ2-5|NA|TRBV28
CASGGTNSRAQYF
TGTGCCAGCGGAGGGACCAACTCTAGGGCCCAGTACTTC
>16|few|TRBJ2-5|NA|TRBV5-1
CASSLSLHRDQETQYF
TGCGCCAGCAGCTTAAGCCTTCACAGAGACCAAGAGACCCAGTACTTC
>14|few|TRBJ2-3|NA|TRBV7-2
CASSFRGRQDTQYF
TGCGCCAGCAGCTTCCGGGGGAGGCAAGATACGCAGTATTTT
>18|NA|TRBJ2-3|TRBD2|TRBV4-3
CAGSQASTSGRSTDTQYF
TGCGCCGGCAGCCAAGCCTCGACTAGCGGCCGTAGCACAGATACGCAGTATTTT
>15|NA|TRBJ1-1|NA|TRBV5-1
CASSLSTGPTQAAFF
TGCGCCAGCAGCTTGTCTACGGGGCCAACCCAGGCGGCTTTCTTT
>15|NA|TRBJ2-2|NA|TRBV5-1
CASSLEQGSTGELFF
TGCGCCAGCAGCTTGGAGCAGGGTAGCACCGGGGAGCTGTTTTTT
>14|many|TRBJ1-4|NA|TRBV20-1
CSALARAANEKLFF
TGCAGTGCCTTGGCTCGGGCGGCTAATGAAAAACTGTTTTTT
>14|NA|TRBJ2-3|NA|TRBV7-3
CASSEGGMADTQYF
TGTGCCAGCAGCGAGGGTGGGATGGCAGATACGCAGTATTTT
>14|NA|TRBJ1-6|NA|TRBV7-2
CASSSTDRNSPLHF
TGTGCCAGCAGCTCCACAGATCGAAATTCACCCCTCCACTTT